A selection of T cell receptor beta chains follows, all from one sample in a study of molecular identifiers for immune sequencing clone quantification. TCRdb re-called the PCR reads with MiXCR, one entry per CDR3 protein. The table records about 640,000 distinct CDR3 sequences, 15% to 20% of them present only once. Sequencing input: naive CD8+ T cells from blood, with Jurkat cell RNA spiked in. The receptor source for this set is a human donor in good health. Some libraries in this study had Jurkat cell RNA spiked in. The CDR3 runs from the conserved cysteine through the conserved F or W. D genes are given only for firm matches. Not all rows give a size; the values are once, few, many and, for expanded clones, a class.

CASSTLGGHEQYF	TGTGCCAGTAGTACCCTTGGGGGCCACGAGCAGTACTTC	TRBJ2-7	.	few	TRBV19
CASSLASGQTNYGYTF	TGCGCCAGCAGCTTGGCCTCTGGACAAACTAACTATGGCTACACCTTC	TRBJ1-2	.	.	TRBV5-1
CASSWGQGAGYYGYTF	TGTGCCAGCAGTTGGGGACAGGGGGCCGGCTACTATGGCTACACCTTC	TRBJ1-2	TRBD1	few	TRBV27
CASSQRDSYEQYF	TGCGCCAGCAGCCAACGGGACAGCTACGAGCAGTACTTC	TRBJ2-7	TRBD1	many	TRBV4-1
CASSYSAGGSEQFF	TGTGCCAGCAGTTACTCGGCGGGAGGGAGTGAGCAGTTCTTC	TRBJ2-1	TRBD2	many	TRBV6-2/TRBV6-3
CASSQTGFGEQYF	TGCGCCAGCAGCCAAACAGGGTTTGGCGAGCAGTACTTC	TRBJ2-7	.	.	TRBV4-3
CASSQDDRGLSTGELFF	TGTGCCAGCAGCCAAGACGACAGGGGGCTAAGCACCGGGGAGCTGTTTTTT	TRBJ2-2	TRBD1	many	TRBV4-2
CASSWDSRQYEQYF	TGTGCCAGCAGCTGGGACAGCCGGCAGTACGAGCAGTACTTC	TRBJ2-7	TRBD1	.	TRBV27
CASSYSTSGGYTDTQYF	TGTGCCAGCAGTTACTCGACTAGCGGGGGGTACACAGATACGCAGTATTTT	TRBJ2-3	TRBD2	many	TRBV6-2/TRBV6-3
CASSPGGYGVLSTEAFF	TGTGCCAGCAGCCCCGGGGGGTATGGGGTGTTGAGCACTGAAGCTTTCTTT	TRBJ1-1	.	.	TRBV7-9
CASSARLREGDIGTDTQYF	TGTGCCAGCAGCGCCCGCCTCAGGGAAGGGGATATTGGCACAGATACGCAGTATTTT	TRBJ2-3	.	.	TRBV13
CASSQVGGGDTQYF	TGTGCCAGCAGCCAAGTAGGGGGAGGCGATACGCAGTATTTT	TRBJ2-3	.	many	TRBV14